This T cell receptor (beta chain) stems from a study of synovial regulatory T cells in juvenile arthritis (dated by TCRdb to between 2014 and 2016). For the study in its entirety: Of the sequenced patients, about six received methotrexate, one received methotrexate plus infliximab, a few were therapy-naive, and one had no treatment information. Using matched patient samples, the researchers compared TCRbeta CDR3 repertoires across three groups: blood iaTreg cells, other blood Treg cells and synovial fluid Treg cells. Effector T cell subsets were also sequenced in this cohort for comparisons, but the Treg dataset alone covers only blood and synovial fluid Treg cells. The TCR repertoire comparisons covered Treg and Teff subsets from fewer than 12 JIA patients with active disease.

The paper's findings and limits, for the study overall: Blood iaTreg cells showed lower TCR diversity than other blood Treg cells, consistent with antigen-driven expansion. iaTreg TCR repertoires were largely private across patients and partially overlapped with synovial Teff and blood CPL repertoires. More CDR3 sequences were shared by synovial Treg cells with iaTreg cells than with other blood Treg cells, and a closer relation was confirmed by Chao-Jaccard similarity.

Taken from the germline V gene (reference sequence), the CDR1 and CDR2 loops are MNHEY and SMNVEV. The CDR3 runs 17 residues from the cysteine to the phenylalanine. DNA was not recorded. As concerns this clone: The antigen it binds to is not known.

TCR repertoire donors were 11 juvenile idiopathic arthritis patients with active disease who had not reached inactive disease, 3 polyarticular and 8 oligoarticular. The TCR-sequenced patients had a median age of 11.6 years (range about 2.3-22.9) and median disease duration of approximately seven years (range 0.2-19.1). Samples for TCR repertoire analysis were collected at two centres in Italy. Peripheral blood mononuclear cells were isolated using a Histopaque-1077 density gradient and were cryopreserved in approximately 90% FCS with around 10% DMSO. Libraries were built with the immunoSEQ multiplex PCR assay. TCRbeta CDR3 sequencing was performed by Adaptive Biotechnologies. As for the original processing: Repertoire similarity used the Chao-modified Jaccard index and median clonotype overlap from 200 random subsamples at equal sample size. Similarity analyses were performed using either productive nucleotide sequences or in silico-translated amino acid sequences. To compare repertoires, the researchers applied hierarchical clustering with single linkage as well as t-SNE, based on Chao-modified Jaccard distances. Repertoire diversity was assessed with the Renyi index over a range of alpha values after the sample sizes were normalised. The clones in this table, taken by TCRdb from immuneACCESS, are in-frame only. Not every clone is retained; where verified, under half of the shortfall comes from an unresolved V gene, and the cause of the rest is unknown. That table gives V, J and clone size, and the DNA gave D and trimming. The sample's own table lists 6,100 or so clones. The top ten constitute 0.61% of the sample.

Sequences were obtained from Treg cells from blood. According to the study, the label for this sample's cell subset or site signals: remaining (HLA-DR-negative) circulating blood Treg cells. The sequence links TRBV27 to TRBJ2-2; TCRdb outputs TRBD2, but without DNA this stays unchecked. The sequence came from a donor aged 2-30 years with juvenile idiopathic arthritis. CDR3 reads: CASSLSSSGPNTGELFF.